This T cell receptor (beta chain) is drawn from a study of T cells in Graves' hyperthyroidism and ophthalmopathy. Study-wide results and limits: The model predicted ophthalmopathy a median around six months before onset.

This CDR3 is 13 amino acids long. V was cut by 1 base and J by 4 bases, with 7 bases left in between. Looked up from germline, CDR1 is SGHAT and CDR2 is FQNNGV. Researchers amplified the TCR beta CDR3 regions from RNA transcripts. When the TCR CDR3 underwent first-round RT-PCR, the HTBI primer set was used. A single record per CDR3 protein comes from TCRdb applying MiXCR to the multiplex PCR reads. The sample holds roughly 170,000 distinct CDR3 sequences; about 9.4% are singletons and the top ten take approximately 20%. Exclusion of patients followed from uncontrolled infection, other autoimmune disease, pregnancy or lactation. In this sample, this clonotype turned up many times. Antigen: not known.

The sequencing sample was made of blood. The chain uses TRBV11-2 and TRBJ1-1; D remains unclear. The clonotype comes from a woman between 18 and 29 years old with Graves' hyperthyroidism that later progressed to Graves' ophthalmopathy. CDR3: CASSLVERTEAFF. CDR3 bases: TGTGCCAGCAGCTTAGTAGAACGCACTGAAGCTTTCTTT. Using reference TRBV11-2 and TRBJ1-1 for the parts outside the CDR3, the full variable domain is EAGVAQSPRYKIIEKRQSVAFWCNPISGHATLYWYQQILGQGPKLLIQFQNNGVVDDSQLPKDRFSAERLKGVDSTLKIQPAKLEDSAVYLCASSLVERTEAFFGQGTRLTVV.